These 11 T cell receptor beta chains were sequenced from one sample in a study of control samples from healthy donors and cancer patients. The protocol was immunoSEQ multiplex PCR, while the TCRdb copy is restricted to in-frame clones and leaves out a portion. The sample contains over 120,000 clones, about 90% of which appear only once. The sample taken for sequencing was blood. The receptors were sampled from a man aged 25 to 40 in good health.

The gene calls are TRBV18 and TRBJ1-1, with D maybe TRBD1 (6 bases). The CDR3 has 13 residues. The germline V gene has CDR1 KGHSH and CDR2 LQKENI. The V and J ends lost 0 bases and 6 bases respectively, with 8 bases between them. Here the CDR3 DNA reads TGTGCCAGCTCACCACCCAGGGGCGCTGAAGCTTTCTTT. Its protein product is CASSPPRGAEAFF.

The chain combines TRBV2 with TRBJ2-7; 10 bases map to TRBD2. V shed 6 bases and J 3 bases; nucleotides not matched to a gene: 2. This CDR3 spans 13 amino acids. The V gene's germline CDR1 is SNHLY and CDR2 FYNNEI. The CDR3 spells CASRSGGGYEQYF. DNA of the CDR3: TGTGCCAGCAGGAGCGGGGGGGGCTACGAGCAGTACTTC.

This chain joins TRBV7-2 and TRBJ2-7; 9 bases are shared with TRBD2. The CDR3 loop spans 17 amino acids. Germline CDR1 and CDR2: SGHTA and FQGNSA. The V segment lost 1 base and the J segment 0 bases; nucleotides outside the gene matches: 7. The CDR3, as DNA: TGTGCCAGCAGCTTAGTTTCAGCGGGGGGCACCTCCTACGAGCAGTACTTC. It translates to CASSLVSAGGTSYEQYF.

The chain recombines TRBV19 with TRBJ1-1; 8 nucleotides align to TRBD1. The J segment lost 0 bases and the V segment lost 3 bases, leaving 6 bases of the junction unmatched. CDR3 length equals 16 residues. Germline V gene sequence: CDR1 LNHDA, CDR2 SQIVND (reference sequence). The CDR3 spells CASSIMTGAMNTEAFF. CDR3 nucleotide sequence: TGTGCCAGTAGTATCATGACAGGGGCGATGAACACTGAAGCTTTCTTT.

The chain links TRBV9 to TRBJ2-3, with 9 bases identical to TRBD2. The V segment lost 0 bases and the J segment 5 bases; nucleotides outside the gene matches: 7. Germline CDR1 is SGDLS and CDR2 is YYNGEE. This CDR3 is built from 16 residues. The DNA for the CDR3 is TGTGCCAGCAGCGTAGGTGCTAGCGGGGTAGGAGATACGCAGTATTTT. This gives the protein CASSVGASGVGDTQYF.

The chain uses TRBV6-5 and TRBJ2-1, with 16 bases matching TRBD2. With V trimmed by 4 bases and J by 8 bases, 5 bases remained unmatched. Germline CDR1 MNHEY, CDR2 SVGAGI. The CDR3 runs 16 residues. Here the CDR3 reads CASSSGTSGGAHEQFF. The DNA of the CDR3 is TGTGCCAGCAGTTCAGGGACTAGCGGGGGGGCGCATGAGCAGTTCTTC.

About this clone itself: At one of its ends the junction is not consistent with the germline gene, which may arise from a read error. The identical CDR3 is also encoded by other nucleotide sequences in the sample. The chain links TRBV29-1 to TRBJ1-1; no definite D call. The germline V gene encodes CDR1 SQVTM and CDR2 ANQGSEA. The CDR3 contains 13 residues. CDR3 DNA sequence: TGCAGCGTGGAAGGACGCATGAACACTGAAGCTTTCTTT. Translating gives CSVEGRMNTEAFF. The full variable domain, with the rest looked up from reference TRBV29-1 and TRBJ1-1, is SAVISQKPSRDICQRGTSLTIQCQVDSQVTMMFWYRQQPGQSLTLIATANQGSEATYESGFVIDKFPISRPNLTFSTLTVSNMSPEDSSIYLCSVEGRMNTEAFFGQGTRLTVV.

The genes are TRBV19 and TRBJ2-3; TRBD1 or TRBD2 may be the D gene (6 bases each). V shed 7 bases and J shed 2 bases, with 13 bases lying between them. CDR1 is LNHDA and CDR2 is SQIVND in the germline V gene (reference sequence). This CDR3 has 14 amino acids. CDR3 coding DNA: TGTGCCAGTAACGAGGGGGGTATCACAGATACGCAGTATTTT. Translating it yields CASNEGGITDTQYF.

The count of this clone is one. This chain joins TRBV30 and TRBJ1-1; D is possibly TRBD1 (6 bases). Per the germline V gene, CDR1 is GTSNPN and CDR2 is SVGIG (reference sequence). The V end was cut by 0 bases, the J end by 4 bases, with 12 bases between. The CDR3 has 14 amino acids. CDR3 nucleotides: TGTGCCTGGAGTGTCGGGGGGCGGAGCACTGAAGCTTTCTTT. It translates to CAWSVGGRSTEAFF.

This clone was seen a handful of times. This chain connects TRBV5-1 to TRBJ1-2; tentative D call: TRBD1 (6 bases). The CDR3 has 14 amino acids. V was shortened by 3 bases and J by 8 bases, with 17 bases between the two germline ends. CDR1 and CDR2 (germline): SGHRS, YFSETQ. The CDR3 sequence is CASSYPKEGGGYTF. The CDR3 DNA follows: TGCGCCAGCAGCTACCCGAAAGAGGGGGGAGGCTACACCTTC.

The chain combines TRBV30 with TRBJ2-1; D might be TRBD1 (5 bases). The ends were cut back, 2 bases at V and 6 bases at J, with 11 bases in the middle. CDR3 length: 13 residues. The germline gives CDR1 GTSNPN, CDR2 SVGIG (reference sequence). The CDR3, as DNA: TGTGCCTGGAGTCTTCAGGGATTCAATGAGCAGTTCTTC. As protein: CAWSLQGFNEQFF.